The text below deals with one T cell receptor (beta chain). V lost 1 base to trimming and J lost 6 bases; unmatched junction nucleotides: 9. The germline V gene has CDR1 SSHAT and CDR2 FNYEAQ (reference sequence). The CDR3 has 17 amino acids. This sample is drawn from a study of blood T cell repertoires in COVID-19. Study as a whole: Donors in the United States, Italy and Spain gave samples during acute or convalescent COVID-19. The cDNA or gDNA used as material had been derived from T cells, B-cell-depleted T cells, or PBMCs.

In the original workflow: Quantification of nucleated cells was approximated via reference gene primer amplification. Repertoires were generated with immunoSEQ multiplex PCR, while TCRdb's copy carries only in-frame clones and drops some. V, J and clone size are taken as reported in that table, and D and trimming were inferred from the DNA itself. The data show around 50,000 clones, with over 65% seen just once and 4.7% held by the top ten. This TCR was sampled from a man aged 40-49 years with active COVID-19. V is TRBV7-7 and J is TRBJ2-2, with 9 positions matching TRBD2. The material sequenced was peripheral blood. The CDR3 nucleotides are TGTGCCAGCAGCTTAGGTTTACGAGCGGGAGGCGCCGGGGAGCTGTTTTTT. It codes for CASSLGLRAGGAGELFF.